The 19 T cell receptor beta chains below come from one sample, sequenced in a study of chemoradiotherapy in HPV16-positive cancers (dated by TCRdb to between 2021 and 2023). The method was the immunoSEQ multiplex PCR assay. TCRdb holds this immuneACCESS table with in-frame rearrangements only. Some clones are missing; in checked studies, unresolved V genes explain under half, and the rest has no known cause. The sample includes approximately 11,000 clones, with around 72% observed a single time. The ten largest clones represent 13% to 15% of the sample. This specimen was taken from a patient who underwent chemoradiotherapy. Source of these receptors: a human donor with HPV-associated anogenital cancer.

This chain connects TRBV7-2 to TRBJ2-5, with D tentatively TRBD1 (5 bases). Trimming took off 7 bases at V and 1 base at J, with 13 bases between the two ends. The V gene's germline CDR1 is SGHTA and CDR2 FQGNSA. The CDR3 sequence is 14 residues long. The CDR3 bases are TGTGCCAGCACCCTTGGGGCCGGCCAAGAGACCCAGTACTTC. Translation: CASTLGAGQETQYF.

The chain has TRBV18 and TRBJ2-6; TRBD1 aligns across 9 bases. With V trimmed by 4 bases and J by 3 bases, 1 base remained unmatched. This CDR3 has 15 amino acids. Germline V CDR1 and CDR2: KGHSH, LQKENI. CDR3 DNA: TGTGCCAGCTCACGGACAGGGGATGGGGCCAACGTCCTGACTTTC. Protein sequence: CASSRTGDGANVLTF.

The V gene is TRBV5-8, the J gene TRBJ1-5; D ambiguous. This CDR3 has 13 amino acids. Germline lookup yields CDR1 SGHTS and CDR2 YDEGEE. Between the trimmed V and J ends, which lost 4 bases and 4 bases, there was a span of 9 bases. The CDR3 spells CASSRETNQPQHF. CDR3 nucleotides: TGTGCCAGCAGCCGGGAGACGAATCAGCCCCAGCATTTT.

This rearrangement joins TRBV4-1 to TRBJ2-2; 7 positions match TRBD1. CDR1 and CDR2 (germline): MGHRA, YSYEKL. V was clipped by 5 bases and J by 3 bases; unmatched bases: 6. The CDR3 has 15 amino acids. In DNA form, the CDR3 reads TGCGCCAGCAGCGAGGACAGGTCCTACACCGGGGAGCTGTTTTTT. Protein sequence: CASSEDRSYTGELFF.

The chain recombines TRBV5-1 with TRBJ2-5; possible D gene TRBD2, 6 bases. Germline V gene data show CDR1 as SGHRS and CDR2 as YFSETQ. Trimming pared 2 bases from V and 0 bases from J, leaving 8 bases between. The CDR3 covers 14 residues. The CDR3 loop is CASSLGGYQETQYF. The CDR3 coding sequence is TGCGCCAGCAGCTTAGGAGGGTACCAAGAGACCCAGTACTTC.

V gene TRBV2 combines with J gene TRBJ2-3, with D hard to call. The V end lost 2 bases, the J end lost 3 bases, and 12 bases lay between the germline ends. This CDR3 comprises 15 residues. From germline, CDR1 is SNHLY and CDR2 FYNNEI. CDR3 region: CASSETPVVTDTQYF. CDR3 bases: TGTGCCAGCAGTGAAACTCCGGTCGTTACAGATACGCAGTATTTT.

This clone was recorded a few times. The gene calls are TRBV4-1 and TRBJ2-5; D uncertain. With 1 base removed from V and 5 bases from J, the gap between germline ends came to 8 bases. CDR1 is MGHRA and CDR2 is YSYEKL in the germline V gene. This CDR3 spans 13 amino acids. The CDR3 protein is CASSQVIGETQYF. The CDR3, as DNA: TGCGCCAGCAGCCAAGTTATTGGGGAGACCCAGTACTTC.

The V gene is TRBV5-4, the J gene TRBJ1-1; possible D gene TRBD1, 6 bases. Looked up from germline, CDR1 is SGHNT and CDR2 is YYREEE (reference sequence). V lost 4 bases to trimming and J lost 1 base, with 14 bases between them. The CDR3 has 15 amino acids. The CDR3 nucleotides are TGTGCCAGCAGCCCTGGGGGGGCGGCGAACACTGAAGCTTTCTTT. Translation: CASSPGGAANTEAFF.

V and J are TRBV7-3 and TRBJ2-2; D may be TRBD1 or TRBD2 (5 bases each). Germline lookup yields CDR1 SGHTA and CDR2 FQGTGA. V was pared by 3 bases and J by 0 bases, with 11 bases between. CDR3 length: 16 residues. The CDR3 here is CASSFSSGPNTGELFF. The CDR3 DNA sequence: TGTGCCAGCAGCTTCTCGTCGGGACCGAACACCGGGGAGCTGTTTTTT.

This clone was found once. CDR3 bases: TGTGCCAGCAGTTTAACTTCTAGGGCCGCGGTCACTGAAGCTTTCTTT. Amino acid sequence: CASSLTSRAAVTEAFF. This chain links TRBV27 with TRBJ1-1; D is unclear. The V gene's germline CDR1 is MNHEY and CDR2 SMNVEV (reference sequence). The CDR3 is 16 amino acids. Trimming left V 2 bases short and J 4 bases short, with 17 bases between.

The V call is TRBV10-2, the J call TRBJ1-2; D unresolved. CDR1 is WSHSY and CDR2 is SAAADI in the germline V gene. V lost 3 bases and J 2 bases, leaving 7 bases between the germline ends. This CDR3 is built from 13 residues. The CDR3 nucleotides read TGCGCCAGCAGTGATAAGCGAAACTATGGCTACACCTTC. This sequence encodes CASSDKRNYGYTF.

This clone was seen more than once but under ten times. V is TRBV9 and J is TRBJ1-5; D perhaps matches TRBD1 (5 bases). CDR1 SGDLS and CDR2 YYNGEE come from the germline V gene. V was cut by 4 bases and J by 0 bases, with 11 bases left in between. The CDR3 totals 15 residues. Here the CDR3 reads CASSRGEYSNQPQHF. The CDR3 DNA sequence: TGTGCCAGCAGCAGAGGGGAATATAGCAATCAGCCCCAGCATTTT.

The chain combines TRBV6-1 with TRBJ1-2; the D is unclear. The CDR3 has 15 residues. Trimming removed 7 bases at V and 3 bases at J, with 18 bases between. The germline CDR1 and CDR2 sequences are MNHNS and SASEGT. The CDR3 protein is CASTQPPILDYGYTF. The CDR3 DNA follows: TGTGCCAGCACCCAACCCCCGATCTTAGACTATGGCTACACCTTC.

CDR3 in DNA: TGTGCCAGCAGAGGCGGGGGGTACAATGAGCAGTTCTTC. This encodes CASRGGGYNEQFF. The V and J genes are TRBV6-6 and TRBJ2-1; 8 bases line up with TRBD2. The germline V gene has CDR1 MNHNY and CDR2 SVGAGI (reference sequence). The CDR3 totals 13 residues. V trimming: 6 bases; J trimming: 4 bases; junction bases outside the gene matches: 2.

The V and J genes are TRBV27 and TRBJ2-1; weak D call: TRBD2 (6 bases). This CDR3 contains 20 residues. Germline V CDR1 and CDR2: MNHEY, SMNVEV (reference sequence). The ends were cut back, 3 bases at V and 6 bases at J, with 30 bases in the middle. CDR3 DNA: TGTGCCAGCAGTTTCCGCGGACCTAGCGAGAGGCTCGGACGTGCCAATGAGCAGTTCTTC. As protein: CASSFRGPSERLGRANEQFF.

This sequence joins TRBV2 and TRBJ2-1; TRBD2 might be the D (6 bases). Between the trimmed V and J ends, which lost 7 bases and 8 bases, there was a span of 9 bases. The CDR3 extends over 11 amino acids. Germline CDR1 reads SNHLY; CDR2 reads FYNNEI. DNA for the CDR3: TGTGCCAGCAAGGACTATGATGAGCAGTTCTTC. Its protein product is CASKDYDEQFF. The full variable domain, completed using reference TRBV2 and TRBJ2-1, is EPEVTQTPSHQVTQMGQEVILRCVPISNHLYFYWYRQILGQKVEFLVSFYNNEISEKSEIFDDQFSVERPDGSNFTLKIRSTKLEDSAMYFCASKDYDEQFFGPGTRLTVL.

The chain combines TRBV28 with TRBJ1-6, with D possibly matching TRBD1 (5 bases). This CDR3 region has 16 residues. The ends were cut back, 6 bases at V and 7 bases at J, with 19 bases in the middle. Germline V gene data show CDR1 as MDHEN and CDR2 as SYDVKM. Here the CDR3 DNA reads TGTGCCAGCAGCCGCCCAGGAGGGGATGGCAATTCACCCCTCCACTTT. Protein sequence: CASSRPGGDGNSPLHF.

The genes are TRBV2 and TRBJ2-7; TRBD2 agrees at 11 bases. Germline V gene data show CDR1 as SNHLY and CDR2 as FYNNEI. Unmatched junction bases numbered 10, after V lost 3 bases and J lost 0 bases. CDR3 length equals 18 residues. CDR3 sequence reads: CASSDSGLAGGNSYEQYF. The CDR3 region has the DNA TGTGCCAGCAGTGATTCGGGGCTAGCGGGGGGAAACTCCTACGAGCAGTACTTC.

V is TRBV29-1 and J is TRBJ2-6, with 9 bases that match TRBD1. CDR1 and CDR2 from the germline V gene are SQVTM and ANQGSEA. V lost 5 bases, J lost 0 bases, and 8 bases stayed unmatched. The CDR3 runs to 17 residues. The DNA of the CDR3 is TGCAGCGTTCCAGCGGGACAGGGTCACTCTGGGGCCAACGTCCTGACTTTC. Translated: CSVPAGQGHSGANVLTF.